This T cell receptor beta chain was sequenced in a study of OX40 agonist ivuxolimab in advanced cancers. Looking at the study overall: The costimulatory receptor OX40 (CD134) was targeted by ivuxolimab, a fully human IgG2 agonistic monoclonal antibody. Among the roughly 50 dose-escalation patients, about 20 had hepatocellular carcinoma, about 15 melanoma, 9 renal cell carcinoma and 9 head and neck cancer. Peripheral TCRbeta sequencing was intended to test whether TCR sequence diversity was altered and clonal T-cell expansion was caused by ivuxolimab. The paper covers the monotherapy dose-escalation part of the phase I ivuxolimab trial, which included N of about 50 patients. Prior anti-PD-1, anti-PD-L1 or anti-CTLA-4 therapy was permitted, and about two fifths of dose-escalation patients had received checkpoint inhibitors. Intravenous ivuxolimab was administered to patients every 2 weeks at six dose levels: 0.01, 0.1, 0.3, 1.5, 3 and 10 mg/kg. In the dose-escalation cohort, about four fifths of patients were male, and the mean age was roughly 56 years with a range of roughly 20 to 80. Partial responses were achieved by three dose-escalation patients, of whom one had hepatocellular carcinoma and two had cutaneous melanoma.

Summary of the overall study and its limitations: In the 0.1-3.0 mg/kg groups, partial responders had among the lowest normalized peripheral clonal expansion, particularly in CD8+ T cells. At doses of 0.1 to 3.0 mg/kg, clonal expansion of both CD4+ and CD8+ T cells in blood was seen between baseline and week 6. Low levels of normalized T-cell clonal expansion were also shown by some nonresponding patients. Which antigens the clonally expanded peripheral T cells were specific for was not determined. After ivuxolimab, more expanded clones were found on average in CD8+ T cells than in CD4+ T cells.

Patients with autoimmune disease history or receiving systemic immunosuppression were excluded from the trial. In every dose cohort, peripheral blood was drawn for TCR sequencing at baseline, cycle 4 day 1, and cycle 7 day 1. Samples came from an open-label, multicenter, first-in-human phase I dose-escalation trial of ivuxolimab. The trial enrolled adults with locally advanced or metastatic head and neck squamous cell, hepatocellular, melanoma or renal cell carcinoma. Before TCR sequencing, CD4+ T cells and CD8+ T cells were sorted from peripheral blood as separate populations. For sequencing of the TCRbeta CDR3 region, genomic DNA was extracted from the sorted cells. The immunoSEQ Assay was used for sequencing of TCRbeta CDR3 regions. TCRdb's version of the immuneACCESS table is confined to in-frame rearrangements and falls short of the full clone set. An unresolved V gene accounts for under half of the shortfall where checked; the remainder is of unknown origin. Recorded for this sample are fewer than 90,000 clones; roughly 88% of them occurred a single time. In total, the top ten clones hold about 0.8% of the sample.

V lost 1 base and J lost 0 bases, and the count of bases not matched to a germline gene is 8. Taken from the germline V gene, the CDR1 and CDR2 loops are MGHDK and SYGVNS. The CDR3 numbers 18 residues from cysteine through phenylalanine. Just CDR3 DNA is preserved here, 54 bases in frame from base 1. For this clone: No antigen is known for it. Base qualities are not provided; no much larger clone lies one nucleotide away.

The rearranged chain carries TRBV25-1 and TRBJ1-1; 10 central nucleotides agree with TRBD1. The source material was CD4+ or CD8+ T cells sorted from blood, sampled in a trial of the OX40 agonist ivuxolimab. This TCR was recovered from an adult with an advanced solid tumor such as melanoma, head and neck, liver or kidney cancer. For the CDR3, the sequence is CASSESLGQGFMNTEAFF. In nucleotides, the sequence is TGTGCCAGCAGTGAATCGTTGGGACAGGGGTTCATGAACACTGAAGCTTTCTTT.